This TCR beta chain was observed in a study of control samples from healthy donors and cancer patients (dated by TCRdb to the early 2020s). Spanning cysteine to phenylalanine, the CDR3 consists of 14 amino acids. The kept DNA is CDR3 alone, 42 bases in frame from the first base. From the germline V gene, CDR1 is SQVTM and CDR2 is ANQGSEA. Deletion took 7 bases off V and 5 bases off J, with a span of 20 bases between the germline ends. In the case of this clone: Which antigen it targets is not known. No base quality values were provided; no much bigger clone lies one nucleotide off.

Libraries came from the immunoSEQ multiplex PCR assay. TCRdb's version of the immuneACCESS table is confined to in-frame rearrangements and falls short of the full clone set. An unresolved V gene accounts for under half of the shortfall where checked; the remainder is of unknown origin. This sample lists some 120,000 clones; around 89% were detected once. The top ten clonotypes cover about two fifths of the sample. The chain couples TRBV29-1 to TRBJ1-2; tentative D gene TRBD1, with 5 bases matching. The sample comprised blood. The TCR was taken from a man in his fifties in good health. DNA sequence: TGCAGCGCCCTTGCGACAGCCGATTCATATGGCTACACCTTC. Its coded protein is CSALATADSYGYTF. Where the CDR3 stops, the reference TRBV29-1 and TRBJ1-2 genes take over; the full variable domain is SAVISQKPSRDICQRGTSLTIQCQVDSQVTMMFWYRQQPGQSLTLIATANQGSEATYESGFVIDKFPISRPNLTFSTLTVSNMSPEDSSIYLCSALATADSYGYTFGSGTRLTVV.